Listed below are T cell receptor beta chains from one sample, sequenced in a study of T-cell memory formation after mild COVID-19. TCRdb redid the calling of the 5' RACE reads with MiXCR, one entry per CDR3 protein. The data hold roughly 300,000 distinct CDR3 sequences, with around 8% observed a single time. The specimen was PBMCs or a T cell subset sorted from them (not recorded which). The source is a man between 18 and 29 years old who had mild COVID-19 (a few samples of this study predate the infection). Cell type and time point are not known. Each CDR3 is given with its conserved first and last residue. Each record gives: D gene, V gene, J gene, clone size, CDR3 protein, CDR3 DNA. A D gene is named only where the DNA matches it firmly. The size field is filled for only some rows; it gives once, few, many or a size class.

>-|TRBV18|TRBJ1-1|-
CASSWTNMNTEAFF
TGTGCCAGCTCATGGACCAATATGAACACTGAAGCTTTCTTT
>TRBD1|TRBV28|TRBJ2-5|few
CASSPRGQGTETQYF
TGTGCCAGCAGTCCACGCGGACAGGGTACAGAGACCCAGTACTTC
>TRBD2|TRBV11-2|TRBJ2-1|-
CASSLEATSGGDGEQFF
TGTGCCAGCAGCTTAGAGGCCACTAGCGGGGGGGATGGTGAGCAGTTCTTC
>TRBD2|TRBV6-5|TRBJ2-2|-
CASSYPSAGGYTGELFF
TGTGCCAGCAGTTACCCATCTGCGGGGGGCTACACCGGGGAGCTGTTTTTT
>-|TRBV20-1|TRBJ2-5|-
CSARAKQGGETQYF
TGCAGTGCTAGAGCCAAGCAGGGGGGAGAGACCCAGTACTTC
>TRBD2|TRBV4-3|TRBJ2-7|-
CATRVGRDLAGSPALGEQYF
TGCGCCACAAGGGTTGGTAGGGACCTAGCGGGCTCCCCCGCTTTGGGCGAGCAGTACTTC
>TRBD1|TRBV12-3/TRBV12-4|TRBJ1-6|many
CASTGQNGQGNSPLHF
TGTGCCAGCACCGGACAAAACGGACAGGGGAATTCACCCCTCCACTTT
>TRBD1|TRBV19|TRBJ1-1|-
CASSVRQGNTEAFF
TGTGCCAGTAGTGTTCGACAGGGGAACACTGAAGCTTTCTTT
>-|TRBV6-5|TRBJ2-3|-
CASRRGSIHTDTQYF
TGTGCCAGCAGGCGTGGAAGCATCCACACAGATACGCAGTATTTT
>-|TRBV4-3|TRBJ1-2|-
CASSQGRIASYCGYTF
TGCGCCAGCAGCCAAGGCCGAATAGCTTCCTACTGTGGCTACACCTTC
>-|TRBV20-1|TRBJ2-1|-
CSARESAYNEQFF
TGCAGTGCTAGAGAGAGTGCCTACAATGAGCAGTTCTTC
>-|TRBV5-1|TRBJ1-1|many
CASKVRLEGWGTEAFF
TGCGCCAGCAAGGTGAGGTTGGAAGGCTGGGGCACTGAAGCTTTCTTT
>TRBD1|TRBV29-1|TRBJ1-5|-
CSVEQGINQPQHF
TGCAGTGTCGAACAGGGGATCAATCAGCCCCAGCATTTT
>-|TRBV20-1|TRBJ1-3|-
CSATPSSGAAGNTIYF
TGCAGTGCTACTCCTTCATCAGGGGCGGCTGGAAACACCATATATTTT
>TRBD2|TRBV20-1|TRBJ2-5|few
CSAGSSGGAQETQYF
TGCAGTGCTGGCAGTAGCGGGGGGGCCCAAGAGACCCAGTACTTC
>TRBD2|TRBV10-3|TRBJ2-3|-
CAIRPSGGRTDTQYF
TGTGCCATCAGACCCTCGGGGGGGAGGACAGATACGCAGTATTTT
>TRBD2|TRBV12-3/TRBV12-4|TRBJ2-3|many
CASSPPGLAGATDTQYF
TGTGCCAGCAGTCCTCCGGGACTAGCGGGGGCCACAGATACGCAGTATTTT
>-|TRBV10-2|TRBJ2-5|-
CASTGHETQYF
TGCGCCAGCACTGGGCACGAGACCCAGTACTTC
>-|TRBV9|TRBJ2-1|-
CASSPYKADNEQFF
TGTGCCAGCAGCCCATATAAGGCCGACAATGAGCAGTTCTTC
>-|TRBV7-2|TRBJ2-3|medium-sized
CASSSTRVGDTQYF
TGTGCCAGCAGCTCGACCAGGGTCGGAGATACGCAGTATTTT
>-|TRBV4-2|TRBJ2-5|many
CASSQGLAGLVETQYF
TGTGCCAGCAGCCAAGGGCTGGCGGGGCTGGTAGAGACCCAGTACTTC
>-|TRBV18|TRBJ1-5|few
CASSPRGEGTQHF
TGTGCCAGCTCACCGAGGGGAGAGGGGACCCAGCATTTT
>TRBD1|TRBV12-3/TRBV12-4|TRBJ1-1|many
CAVRQGTEAFF
TGTGCCGTCCGACAGGGGACTGAAGCTTTCTTT
>TRBD1|TRBV5-1|TRBJ2-5|few
CASSFGDRDAETQYF
TGCGCCAGCAGCTTTGGGGACAGGGATGCGGAGACCCAGTACTTC
>TRBD2|TRBV12-3/TRBV12-4|TRBJ2-5|many
CASSWTSGTIQETQYF
TGTGCCAGCAGCTGGACTAGCGGAACGATACAAGAGACCCAGTACTTC
>TRBD2|TRBV15|TRBJ2-5|-
CATSSTSGIETQYF
TGTGCCACCAGCAGTACTAGCGGGATCGAGACCCAGTACTTC
>-|TRBV20-1|TRBJ2-5|few
CSASAQETQYF
TGCAGTGCTAGCGCCCAAGAGACCCAGTACTTC
>TRBD1|TRBV7-2|TRBJ1-3|-
CASSLTGVNSGNTIYF
TGTGCCAGCAGCTTGACAGGGGTCAACTCTGGAAACACCATATATTTT
>-|TRBV7-9|TRBJ2-7|few
CASRPGTGPYEQYF
TGTGCCAGCAGGCCCGGTACAGGGCCCTACGAGCAGTACTTC
>-|TRBV25-1|TRBJ1-3|few
CASTAGQTAGKTIYF
TGTGCCAGCACCGCGGGGCAGACCGCTGGAAAAACCATATATTTT
>-|TRBV12-3/TRBV12-4|TRBJ2-3|-
CASSLDSTGSTDTQYF
TGTGCCAGCAGTTTAGATAGCACAGGGAGTACAGATACGCAGTATTTT
>-|TRBV15|TRBJ1-6|few
CATSKTGNNSPLHF
TGTGCCACCAGCAAGACAGGCAATAATTCACCCCTCCACTTT
>-|TRBV21-1|TRBJ2-3|-
CASSPTQASGGGDTQYF
TGTGCCAGCAGCCCAACCCAGGCTAGCGGGGGTGGAGATACGCAGTATTTT
>-|TRBV5-1|TRBJ2-3|many
CASSLSPEDTQYF
TGCGCCAGCAGCTTGTCGCCCGAAGATACGCAGTATTTT
>TRBD1|TRBV12-3/TRBV12-4|TRBJ1-5|-
CASSRGQGVSNQPQHF
TGTGCCAGCAGCCGGGGACAGGGGGTAAGCAATCAGCCCCAGCATTTT
>-|TRBV7-8|TRBJ2-1|-
CASSLSAYTHNEQFF
TGTGCCAGCAGCTTGAGCGCGTACACACACAATGAGCAGTTCTTC
>-|TRBV7-3|TRBJ2-5|few
CASSPRARTETQYF
TGTGCCAGCAGCCCAAGGGCCAGAACGGAGACCCAGTACTTC
>-|TRBV7-3|TRBJ2-3|many
CASSLTVLQGDTQYF
TGTGCCAGCAGCTTAACGGTCCTACAGGGCGATACGCAGTATTTT
>-|TRBV9|TRBJ2-7|-
CASSVVENGEQYF
TGTGCCAGCAGCGTAGTCGAGAACGGTGAGCAGTACTTC
>TRBD2|TRBV5-1|TRBJ2-1|few
CASSGGGLVSTNEQFF
TGCGCCAGCAGCGGGGGGGGACTAGTCTCCACCAATGAGCAGTTCTTC
>TRBD2|TRBV5-1|TRBJ2-7|few
CASSVTSGGNYEQYF
TGCGCCAGCAGCGTTACTAGCGGGGGGAACTACGAGCAGTACTTC
>TRBD1|TRBV5-1|TRBJ2-7|few
CASSFWTGVDEQYF
TGCGCCAGCAGCTTTTGGACAGGGGTCGACGAGCAGTACTTC
>-|TRBV6-6|TRBJ1-5|-
CASTYNNQPQHF
TGTGCCAGCACCTACAACAATCAGCCCCAGCATTTT
>-|TRBV6-5|TRBJ1-2|-
CATIGGAPGYTF
TGTGCCACTATCGGGGGGGCGCCGGGCTACACCTTC